The subject of this entry is one TCR beta chain. TCRdb re-called the 5' RACE reads, yielding one record per CDR3 amino acid sequence without DNA. The sample table sets out 420,000 or so distinct CDR3 sequences. The CDR3 consists of 13 residues. Germline loops: CDR1 SGHDT, CDR2 YYEEEE. This specimen belongs to a study of monozygotic twins with inflammatory bowel disease. Sequenced material: blood. The receptor was isolated from a human donor with ulcerative colitis or Crohn's disease, or a healthy co-twin of an affected twin (not recorded which). The V gene is TRBV5-6, the J gene TRBJ2-1; the TCRdb D gene call, TRBD1, has no DNA to confirm it. CDR3: CASSLIRGNEQFF.